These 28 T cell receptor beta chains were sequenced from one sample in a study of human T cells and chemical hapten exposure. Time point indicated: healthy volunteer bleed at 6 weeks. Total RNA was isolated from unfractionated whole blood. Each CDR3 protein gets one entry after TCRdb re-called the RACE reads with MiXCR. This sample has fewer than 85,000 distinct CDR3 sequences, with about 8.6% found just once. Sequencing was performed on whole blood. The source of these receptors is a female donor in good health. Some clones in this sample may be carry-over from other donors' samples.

CDR3 protein: CASLGGGGQETQYF. The CDR3, as DNA: TGTGCCAGCTTAGGAGGGGGAGGACAAGAGACCCAGTACTTC. The chain links TRBV2 to TRBJ2-5; D is possibly TRBD1 or TRBD2 (6 bases each). The V gene lost 8 bases and the J gene lost 2 bases, with 15 bases spanning the gap. CDR3 length: 14 residues. Germline-derived CDR1 and CDR2 are SNHLY and FYNNEI. The entire variable domain, with the rest obtained from reference TRBV2 and TRBJ2-5, is as follows: EPEVTQTPSHQVTQMGQEVILRCVPISNHLYFYWYRQILGQKVEFLVSFYNNEISEKSEIFDDQFSVERPDGSNFTLKIRSTKLEDSAMYFCASLGGGGQETQYFGPGTRLLVL.

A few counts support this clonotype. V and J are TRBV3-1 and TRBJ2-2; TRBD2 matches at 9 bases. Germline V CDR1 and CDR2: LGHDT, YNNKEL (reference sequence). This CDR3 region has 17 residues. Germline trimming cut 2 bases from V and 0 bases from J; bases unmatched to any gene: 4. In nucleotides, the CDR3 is TGTGCCAGCAGCCAAACCCCTAGCGGGGCGAACACCGGGGAGCTGTTTTTT. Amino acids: CASSQTPSGANTGELFF.

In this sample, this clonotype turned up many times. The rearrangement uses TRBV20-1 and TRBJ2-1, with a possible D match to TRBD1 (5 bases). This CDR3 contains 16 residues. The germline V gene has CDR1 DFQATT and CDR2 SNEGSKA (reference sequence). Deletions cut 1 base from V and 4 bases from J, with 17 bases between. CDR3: CSARVGEAGLYNEQFF. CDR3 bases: TGCAGTGCTAGAGTAGGCGAGGCAGGGCTTTACAATGAGCAGTTCTTC.

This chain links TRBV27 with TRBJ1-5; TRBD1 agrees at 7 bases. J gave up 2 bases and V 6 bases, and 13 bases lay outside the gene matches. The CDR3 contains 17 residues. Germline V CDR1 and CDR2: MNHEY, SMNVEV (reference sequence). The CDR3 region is CASRTTFVDRGNQPQHF. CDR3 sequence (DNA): TGTGCCAGCAGAACTACCTTCGTTGACAGGGGCAATCAGCCCCAGCATTTT.

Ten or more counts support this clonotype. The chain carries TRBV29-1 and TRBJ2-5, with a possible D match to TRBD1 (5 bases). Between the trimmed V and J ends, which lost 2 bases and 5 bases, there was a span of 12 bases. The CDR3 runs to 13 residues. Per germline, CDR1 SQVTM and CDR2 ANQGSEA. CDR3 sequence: CSVEPRDWETQYF. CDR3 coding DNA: TGCAGCGTTGAACCCAGGGATTGGGAGACCCAGTACTTC.

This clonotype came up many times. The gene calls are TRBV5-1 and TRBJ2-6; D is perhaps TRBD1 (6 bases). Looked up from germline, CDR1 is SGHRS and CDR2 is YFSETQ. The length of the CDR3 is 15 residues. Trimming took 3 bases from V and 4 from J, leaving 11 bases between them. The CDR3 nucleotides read TGCGCCAGCAGCTCGCAGGGGTCCGGGGCCAACGTCCTGACTTTC. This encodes CASSSQGSGANVLTF.

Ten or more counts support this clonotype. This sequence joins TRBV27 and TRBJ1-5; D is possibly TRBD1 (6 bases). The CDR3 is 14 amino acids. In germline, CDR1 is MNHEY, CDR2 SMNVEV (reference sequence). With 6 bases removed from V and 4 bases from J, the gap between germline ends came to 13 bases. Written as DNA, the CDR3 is TGTGCCAGCAGAGACCACAGGGCTAATCAGCCCCAGCATTTT. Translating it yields CASRDHRANQPQHF.

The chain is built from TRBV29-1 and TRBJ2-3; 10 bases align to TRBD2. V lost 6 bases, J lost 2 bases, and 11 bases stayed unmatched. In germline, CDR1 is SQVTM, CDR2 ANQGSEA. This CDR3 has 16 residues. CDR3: CSVPSKRGGTTDTQYF. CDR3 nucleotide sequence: TGCAGCGTACCCTCCAAGCGGGGGGGAACCACAGATACGCAGTATTTT.

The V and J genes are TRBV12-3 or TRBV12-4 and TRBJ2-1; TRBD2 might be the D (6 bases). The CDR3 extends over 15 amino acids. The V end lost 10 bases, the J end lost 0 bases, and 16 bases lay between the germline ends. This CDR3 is CATLPGTPSYNEQFF. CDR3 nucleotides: TGTGCCACCCTTCCCGGGACTCCCTCCTACAATGAGCAGTTCTTC.

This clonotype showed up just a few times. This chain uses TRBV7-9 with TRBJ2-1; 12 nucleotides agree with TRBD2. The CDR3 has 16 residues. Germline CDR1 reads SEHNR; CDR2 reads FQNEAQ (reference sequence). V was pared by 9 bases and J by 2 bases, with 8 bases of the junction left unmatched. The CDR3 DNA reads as TGTGCCAGTCTAGAGACTAGCGGGGGACCCTACAATGAGCAGTTCTTC. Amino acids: CASLETSGGPYNEQFF.

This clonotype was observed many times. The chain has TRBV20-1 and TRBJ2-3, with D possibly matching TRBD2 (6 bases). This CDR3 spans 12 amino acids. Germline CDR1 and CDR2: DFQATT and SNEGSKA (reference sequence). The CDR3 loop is CGGVNSGDTQYF. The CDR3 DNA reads TGCGGAGGGGTCAATTCAGGAGATACGCAGTATTTT.

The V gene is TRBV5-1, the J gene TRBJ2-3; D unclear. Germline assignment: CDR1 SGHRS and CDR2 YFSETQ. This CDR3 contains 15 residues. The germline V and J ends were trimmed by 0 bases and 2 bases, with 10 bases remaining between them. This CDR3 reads CASSLEAPSTDTQYF. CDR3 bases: TGCGCCAGCAGCTTGGAGGCACCATCCACAGATACGCAGTATTTT.

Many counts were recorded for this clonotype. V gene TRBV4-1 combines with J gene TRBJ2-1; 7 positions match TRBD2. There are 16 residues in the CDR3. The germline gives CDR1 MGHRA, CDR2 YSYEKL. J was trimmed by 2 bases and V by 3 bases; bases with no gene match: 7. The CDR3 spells CASSHSGTTTYNEQFF. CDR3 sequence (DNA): TGCGCCAGCAGCCACTCCGGGACTACCACCTACAATGAGCAGTTCTTC.

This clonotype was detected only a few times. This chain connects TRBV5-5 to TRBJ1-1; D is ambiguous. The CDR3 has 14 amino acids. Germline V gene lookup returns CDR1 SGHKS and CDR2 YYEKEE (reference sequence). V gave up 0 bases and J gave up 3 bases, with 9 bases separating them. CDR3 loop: CASSLVGRYTEAFF. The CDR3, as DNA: TGTGCCAGCAGCTTGGTCGGACGGTACACTGAAGCTTTCTTT.

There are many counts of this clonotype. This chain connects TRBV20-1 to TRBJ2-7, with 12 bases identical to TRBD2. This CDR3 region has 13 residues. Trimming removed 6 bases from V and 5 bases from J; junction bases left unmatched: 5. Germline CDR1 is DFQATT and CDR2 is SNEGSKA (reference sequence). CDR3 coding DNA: TGCAGTGCCCTACTAGCGGGGGGTAACGAGCAGTACTTC. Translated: CSALLAGGNEQYF.

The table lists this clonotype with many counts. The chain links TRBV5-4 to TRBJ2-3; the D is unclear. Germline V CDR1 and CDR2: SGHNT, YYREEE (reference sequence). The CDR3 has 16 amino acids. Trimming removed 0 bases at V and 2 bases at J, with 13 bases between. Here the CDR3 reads CASSLDLRSPTDTQYF. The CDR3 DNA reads TGTGCCAGCAGCTTGGACTTGAGGAGTCCCACAGATACGCAGTATTTT.

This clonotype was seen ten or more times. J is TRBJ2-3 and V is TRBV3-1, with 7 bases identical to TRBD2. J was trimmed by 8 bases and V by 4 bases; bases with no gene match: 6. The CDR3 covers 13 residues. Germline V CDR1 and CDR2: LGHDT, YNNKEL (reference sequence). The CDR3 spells CASSPSGEGTQYF. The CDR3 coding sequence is TGTGCCAGCAGCCCCTCGGGGGAGGGTACGCAGTATTTT.

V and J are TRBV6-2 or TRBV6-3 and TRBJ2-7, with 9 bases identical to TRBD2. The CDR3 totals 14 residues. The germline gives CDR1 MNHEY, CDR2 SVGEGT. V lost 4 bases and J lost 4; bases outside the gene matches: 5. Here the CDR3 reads CASSSSGGNYEQYF. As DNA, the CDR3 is TGTGCCAGCAGTTCCAGCGGGGGGAATTACGAGCAGTACTTC.

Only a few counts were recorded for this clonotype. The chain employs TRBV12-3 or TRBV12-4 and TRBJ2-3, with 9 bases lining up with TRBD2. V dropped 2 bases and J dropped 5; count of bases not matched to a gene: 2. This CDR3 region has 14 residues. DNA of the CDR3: TGTGCCAGCAGTTTAAGCGGGGGGATAGATACGCAGTATTTT. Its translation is CASSLSGGIDTQYF.

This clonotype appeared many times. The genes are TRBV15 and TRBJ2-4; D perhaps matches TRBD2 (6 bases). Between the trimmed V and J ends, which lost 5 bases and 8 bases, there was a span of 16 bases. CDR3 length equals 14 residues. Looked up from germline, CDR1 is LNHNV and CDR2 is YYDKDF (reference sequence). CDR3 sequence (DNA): TGTGCCACCAGCCCGGGACGGCGGGGAGACATTCAGTACTTC. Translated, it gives CATSPGRRGDIQYF.

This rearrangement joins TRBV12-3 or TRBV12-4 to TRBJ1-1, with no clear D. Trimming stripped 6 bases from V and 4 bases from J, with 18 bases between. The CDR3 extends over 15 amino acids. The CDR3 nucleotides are TGTGCCAGCAGCCCTTTTGGGGAGCTATTCACTGAAGCTTTCTTT. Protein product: CASSPFGELFTEAFF.

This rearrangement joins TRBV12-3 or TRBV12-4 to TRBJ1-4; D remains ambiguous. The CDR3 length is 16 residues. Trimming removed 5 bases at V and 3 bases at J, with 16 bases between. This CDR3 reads CASSPAEALSNEKLFF. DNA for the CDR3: TGTGCCAGCAGTCCGGCCGAAGCTTTGTCTAATGAAAAACTGTTTTTT.

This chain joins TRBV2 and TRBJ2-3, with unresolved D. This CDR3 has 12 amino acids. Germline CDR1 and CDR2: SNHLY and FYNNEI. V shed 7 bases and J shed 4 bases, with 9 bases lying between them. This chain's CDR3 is CASNPTADTQYF. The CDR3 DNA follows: TGTGCCAGCAATCCAACAGCAGATACGCAGTATTTT.

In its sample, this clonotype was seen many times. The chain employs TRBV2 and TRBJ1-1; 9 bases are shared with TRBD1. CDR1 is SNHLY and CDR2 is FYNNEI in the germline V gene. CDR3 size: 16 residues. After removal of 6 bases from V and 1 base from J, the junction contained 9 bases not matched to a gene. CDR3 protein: CASRLTGGARNTEAFF. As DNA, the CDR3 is TGTGCCAGCAGACTTACAGGGGGCGCCCGGAACACTGAAGCTTTCTTT.

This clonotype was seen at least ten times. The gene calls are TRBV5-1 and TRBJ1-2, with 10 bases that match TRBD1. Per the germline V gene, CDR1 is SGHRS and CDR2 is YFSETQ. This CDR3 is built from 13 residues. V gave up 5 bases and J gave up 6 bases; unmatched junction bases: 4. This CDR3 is CASSFGTGDGYTF. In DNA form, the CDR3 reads TGCGCCAGCAGTTTTGGGACAGGGGATGGCTACACCTTC.

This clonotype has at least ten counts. In nucleotides, the CDR3 is TGTGCCATCAGTGGACTAGCGGGTCGAGAGCAGTACTTC. Translation gives CAISGLAGREQYF. V gene TRBV10-3 combines with J gene TRBJ2-7; 10 bases are a match to TRBD2. After removal of 4 bases from V and 7 bases from J, the junction contained 4 bases not matched to a gene. Per the germline V gene, CDR1 is ENHRY and CDR2 is SYGVKD. This CDR3 region has 13 residues.

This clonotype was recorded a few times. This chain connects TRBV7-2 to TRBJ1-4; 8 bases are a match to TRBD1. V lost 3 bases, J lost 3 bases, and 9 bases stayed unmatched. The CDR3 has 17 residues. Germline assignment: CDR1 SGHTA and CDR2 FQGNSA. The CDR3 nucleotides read TGTGCCAGCAGCTTTAGGACAGGGCCTGGAGCTAATGAAAAACTGTTTTTT. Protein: CASSFRTGPGANEKLFF.

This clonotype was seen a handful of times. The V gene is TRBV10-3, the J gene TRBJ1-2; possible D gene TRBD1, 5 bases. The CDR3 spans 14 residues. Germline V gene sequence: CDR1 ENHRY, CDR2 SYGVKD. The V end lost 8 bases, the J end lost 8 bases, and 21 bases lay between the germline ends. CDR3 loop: CAIHGGGSTMGYTF. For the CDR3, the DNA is TGTGCCATCCACGGGGGGGGATCAACGATGGGCTACACCTTC.